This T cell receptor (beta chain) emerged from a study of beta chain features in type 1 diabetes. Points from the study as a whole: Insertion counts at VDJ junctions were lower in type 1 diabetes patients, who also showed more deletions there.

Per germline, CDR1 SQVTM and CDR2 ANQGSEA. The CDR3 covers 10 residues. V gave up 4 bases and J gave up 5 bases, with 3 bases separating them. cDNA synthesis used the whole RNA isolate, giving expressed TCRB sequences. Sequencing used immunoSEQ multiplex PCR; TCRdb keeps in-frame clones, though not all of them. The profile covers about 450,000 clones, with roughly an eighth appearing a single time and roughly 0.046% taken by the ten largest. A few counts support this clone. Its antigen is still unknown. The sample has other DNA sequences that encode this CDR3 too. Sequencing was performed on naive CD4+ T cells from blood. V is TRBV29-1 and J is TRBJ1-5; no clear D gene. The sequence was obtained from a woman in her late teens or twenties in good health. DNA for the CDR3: TGCAGCGTTGGCCATCAGCCCCAGCATTTT. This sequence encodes CSVGHQPQHF.